This TCR beta chain was sequenced in a study of PD-1 blockade in classical Hodgkin lymphoma. Profiling relied on immunoSEQ multiplex PCR, and the TCRdb table lists in-frame clones only, not all of them. The table shows about 100,000 clones, with roughly 89% occurring only once. The CDR3 is 15 amino acids. CDR1 is KGHSH, CDR2 LQKENI, per germline. V shed 3 bases and J 2 bases; nucleotides not matched to a gene: 4. Each patient relapsed following autologous stem cell transplantation, and prior brentuximab vedotin exposure differed. The TCR originated in a human donor with classical Hodgkin lymphoma. V usage is TRBV18 and J usage is TRBJ2-7; 10 bases map to TRBD1. The material was peripheral blood mononuclear cells (PBMCs), obtained before the second cycle of nivolumab. The CDR3 DNA is TGTGCCAGCTCACCCTCGGGACAGGGGACCTACGAGCAGTACTTC. This codes for CASSPSGQGTYEQYF.